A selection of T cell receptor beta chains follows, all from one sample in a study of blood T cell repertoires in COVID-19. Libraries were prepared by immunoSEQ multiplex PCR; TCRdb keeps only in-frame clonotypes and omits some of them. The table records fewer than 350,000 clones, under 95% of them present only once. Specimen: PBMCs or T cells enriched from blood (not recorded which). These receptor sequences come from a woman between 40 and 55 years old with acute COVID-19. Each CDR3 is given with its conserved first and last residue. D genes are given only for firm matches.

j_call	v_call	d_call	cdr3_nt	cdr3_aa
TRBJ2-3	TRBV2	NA	TGTGCCAGCAGTGAAGGGTCGGGAGGCACAGATACGCAGTATTTT	CASSEGSGGTDTQYF
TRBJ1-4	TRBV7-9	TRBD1	TGTGCCAGCAGCCGGACAGGGGGGGATGAAAAACTGTTTTTT	CASSRTGGDEKLFF
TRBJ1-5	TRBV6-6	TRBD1	TGTGCCAGCGCACGACAGGGGAATAGTCAGCCCCAGCATTTT	CASARQGNSQPQHF
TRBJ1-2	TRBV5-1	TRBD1	TGCGCCAGCAGCTCCTACAGGGGGCTGAGATATGGCTACACCTTC	CASSSYRGLRYGYTF
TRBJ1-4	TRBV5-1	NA	TGCGCCAGCAGCTTTATGAGTCCGGCTAATGAAAAACTGTTTTTT	CASSFMSPANEKLFF
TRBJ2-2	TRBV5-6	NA	TGTGCCAGCAGCTTGGCAGGGGAGATCGGGGAGCTGTTTTTT	CASSLAGEIGELFF
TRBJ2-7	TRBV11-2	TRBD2	TGTGCCAGCAGTTCGCTAGCGGAGGGCTCCTACGAGCAGTACTTC	CASSSLAEGSYEQYF
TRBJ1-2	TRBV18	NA	TGTGCCAGCTCACCACAGTTGGACACCGTATACTATGGCTACACCTTC	CASSPQLDTVYYGYTF
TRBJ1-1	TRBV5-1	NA	TGCGCCAGCAGCTTGGTTGCAGGGGCTATGGGCACTGAAGCTTTCTTT	CASSLVAGAMGTEAFF
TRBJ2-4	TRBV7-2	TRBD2	TGTGCCAGCAGCTTAACGTCTAGCGGGTCCAAAAACATTCAGTACTTC	CASSLTSSGSKNIQYF
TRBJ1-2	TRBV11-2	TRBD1	TGTGCCAGCAGCCCGCGACAGGGGTTTGGCTATGGCTACACCTTC	CASSPRQGFGYGYTF
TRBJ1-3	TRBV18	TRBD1	TGTGCCAGCTCACCAGTCCTAACAGGGGCTGGAAACACCATATATTTT	CASSPVLTGAGNTIYF